This T cell receptor (beta chain) emerged from a study of Ad26.COV2.S vaccination and SARS-CoV-2 variants. Repertoires were generated with immunoSEQ multiplex PCR, while TCRdb's copy carries only in-frame clones and drops some. The sample shows around 450,000 clones, roughly 90% of them seen only once. Treatment indicated: about 20 received Ad26.COV2.S at low or high dose, single or two shots; a few received placebo; per-sample allocation not given. Sampling was done on day 63 after the first vaccine or placebo injection. Trimming left V 6 bases short and J 4 bases short, with 22 bases between. The CDR3 is made up of 17 amino acids. CDR1 MDHEN and CDR2 SYDVKM come from the germline V gene.

The chain has TRBV28 and TRBJ1-5; D is undetermined. The TCR was taken from a person between 18 and 60 years old who received the Ad26.COV2.S COVID-19 vaccine or a placebo. The specimen was peripheral blood, collected in a trial of Ad26.COV2.S vaccine versus placebo. The CDR3: CASSPRSGGVLNQPQHF. The CDR3 DNA follows: TGTGCCAGCAGCCCCCGGTCGGGCGGAGTTCTGAATCAGCCCCAGCATTTT.